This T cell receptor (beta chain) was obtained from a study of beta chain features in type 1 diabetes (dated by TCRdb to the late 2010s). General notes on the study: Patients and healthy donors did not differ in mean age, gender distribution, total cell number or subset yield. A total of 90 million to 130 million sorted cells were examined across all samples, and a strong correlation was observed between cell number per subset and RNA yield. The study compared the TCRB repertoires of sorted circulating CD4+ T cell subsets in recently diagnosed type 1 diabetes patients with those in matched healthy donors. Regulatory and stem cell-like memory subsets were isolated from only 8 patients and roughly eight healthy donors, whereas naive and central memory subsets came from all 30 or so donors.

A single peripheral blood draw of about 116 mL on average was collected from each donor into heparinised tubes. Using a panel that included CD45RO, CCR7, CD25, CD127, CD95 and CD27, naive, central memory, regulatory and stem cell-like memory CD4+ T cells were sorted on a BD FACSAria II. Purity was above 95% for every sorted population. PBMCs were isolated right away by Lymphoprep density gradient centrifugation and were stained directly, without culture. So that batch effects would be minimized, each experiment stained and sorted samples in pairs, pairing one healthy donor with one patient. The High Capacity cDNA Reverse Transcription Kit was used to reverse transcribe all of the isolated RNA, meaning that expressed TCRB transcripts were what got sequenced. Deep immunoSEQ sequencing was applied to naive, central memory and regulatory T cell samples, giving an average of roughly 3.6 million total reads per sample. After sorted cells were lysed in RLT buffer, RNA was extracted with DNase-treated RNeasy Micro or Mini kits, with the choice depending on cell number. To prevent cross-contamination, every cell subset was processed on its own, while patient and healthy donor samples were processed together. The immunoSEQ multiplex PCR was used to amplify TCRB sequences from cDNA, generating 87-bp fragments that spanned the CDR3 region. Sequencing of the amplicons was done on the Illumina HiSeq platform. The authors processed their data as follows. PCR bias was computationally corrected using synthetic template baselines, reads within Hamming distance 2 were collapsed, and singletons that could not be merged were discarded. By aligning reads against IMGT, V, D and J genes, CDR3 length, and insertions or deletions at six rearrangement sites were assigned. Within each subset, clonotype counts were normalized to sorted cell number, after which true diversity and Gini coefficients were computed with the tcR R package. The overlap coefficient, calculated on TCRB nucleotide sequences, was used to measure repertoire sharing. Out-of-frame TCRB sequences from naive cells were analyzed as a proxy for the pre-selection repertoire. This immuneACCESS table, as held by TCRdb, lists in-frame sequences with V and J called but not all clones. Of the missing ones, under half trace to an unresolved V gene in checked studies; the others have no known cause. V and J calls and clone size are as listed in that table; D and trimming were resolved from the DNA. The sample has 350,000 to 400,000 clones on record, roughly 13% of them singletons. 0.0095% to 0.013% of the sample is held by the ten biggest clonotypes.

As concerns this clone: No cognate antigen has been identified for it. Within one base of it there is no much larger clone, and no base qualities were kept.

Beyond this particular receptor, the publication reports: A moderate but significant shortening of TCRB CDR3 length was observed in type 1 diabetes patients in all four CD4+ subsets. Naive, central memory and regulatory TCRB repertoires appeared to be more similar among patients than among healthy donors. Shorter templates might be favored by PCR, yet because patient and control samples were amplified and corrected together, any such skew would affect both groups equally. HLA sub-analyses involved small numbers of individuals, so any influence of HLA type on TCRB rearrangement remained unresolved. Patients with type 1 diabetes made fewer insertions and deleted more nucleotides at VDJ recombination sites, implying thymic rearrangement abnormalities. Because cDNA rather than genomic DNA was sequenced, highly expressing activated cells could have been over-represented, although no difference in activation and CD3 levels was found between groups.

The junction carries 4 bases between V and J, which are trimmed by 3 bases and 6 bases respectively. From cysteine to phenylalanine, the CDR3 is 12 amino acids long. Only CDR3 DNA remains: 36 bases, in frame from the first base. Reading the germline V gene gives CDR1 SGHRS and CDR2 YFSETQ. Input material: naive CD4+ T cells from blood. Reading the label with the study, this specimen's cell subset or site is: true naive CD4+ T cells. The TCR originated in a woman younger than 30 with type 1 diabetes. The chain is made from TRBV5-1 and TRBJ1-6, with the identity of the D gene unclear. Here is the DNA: TGCGCCAGCAGCTCGGGTAATTCACCCCTCCACTTT. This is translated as CASSSGNSPLHF. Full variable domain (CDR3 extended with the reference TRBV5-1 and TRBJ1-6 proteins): KAGVTQTPRYLIKTRGQQVTLSCSPISGHRSVSWYQQTPGQGLQFLFEYFSETQRNKGNFPGRFSGRQFSNSRSEMNVSTLELGDSALYLCASSSGNSPLHFGNGTRLTVT.